This T cell receptor beta chain was identified in a study of neoadjuvant anti-PD-1 for oral cavity cancer. Turning to the study itself: Patients without progression got a fourth dose around day 43.

Germline V lookup: CDR1 SQVTM, CDR2 ANQGSEA. This CDR3 has 12 residues. V was clipped by 7 bases and J by 9 bases, with 18 bases between them. Only in-frame clones appear in the TCRdb table, and some are missing; sequencing was by immunoSEQ multiplex PCR. The sample carries approximately 83,000 clones, 70% to 85% recorded once. This TCR derives from a person aged 40 to 85 with oral cavity squamous cell carcinoma. The chain has TRBV29-1 and TRBJ2-5; D possibly matches TRBD1 or TRBD2 (5 bases each). The material sequenced was PBMCs, taken before nivolumab (anti-PD-1) treatment. CDR3 DNA sequence: TGCAGCGCCGACGGGGACGGACGGTCCCAGTACTTC. Encoded protein: CSADGDGRSQYF.